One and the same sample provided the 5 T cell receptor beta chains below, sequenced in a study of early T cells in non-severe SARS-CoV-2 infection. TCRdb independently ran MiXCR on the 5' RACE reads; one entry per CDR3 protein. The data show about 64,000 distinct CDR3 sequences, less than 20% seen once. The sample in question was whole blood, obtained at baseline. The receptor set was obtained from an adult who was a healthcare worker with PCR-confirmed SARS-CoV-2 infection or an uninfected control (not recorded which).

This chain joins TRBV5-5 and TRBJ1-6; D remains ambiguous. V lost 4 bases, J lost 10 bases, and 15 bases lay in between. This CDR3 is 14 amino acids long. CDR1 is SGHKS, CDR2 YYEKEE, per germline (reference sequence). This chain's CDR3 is CASSRNRDASPLHF. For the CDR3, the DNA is TGTGCCAGCAGCAGGAACCGTGATGCGTCACCCCTCCACTTT.

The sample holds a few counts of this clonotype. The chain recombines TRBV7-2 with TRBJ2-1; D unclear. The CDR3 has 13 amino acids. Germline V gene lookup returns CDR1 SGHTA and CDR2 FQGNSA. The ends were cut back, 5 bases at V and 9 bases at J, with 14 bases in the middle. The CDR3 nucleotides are TGTGCCAGCAGCCAAACTTTAGTGGGTGAGCAGTTCTTC. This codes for CASSQTLVGEQFF. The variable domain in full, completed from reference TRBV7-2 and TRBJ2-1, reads GAGVSQSPSNKVTEKGKDVELRCDPISGHTALYWYRQSLGQGLEFLIYFQGNSAPDKSGLPSDRFSAERTGGSVSTLTIQRTQQEDSAVYLCASSQTLVGEQFFGPGTRLTVL.

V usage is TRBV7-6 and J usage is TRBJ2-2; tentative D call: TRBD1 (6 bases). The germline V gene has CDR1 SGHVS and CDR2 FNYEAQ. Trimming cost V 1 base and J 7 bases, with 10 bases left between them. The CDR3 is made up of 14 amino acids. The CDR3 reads CASSLVGGHGELFF. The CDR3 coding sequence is TGTGCCAGCAGCTTAGTTGGGGGCCACGGGGAGCTGTTTTTT.

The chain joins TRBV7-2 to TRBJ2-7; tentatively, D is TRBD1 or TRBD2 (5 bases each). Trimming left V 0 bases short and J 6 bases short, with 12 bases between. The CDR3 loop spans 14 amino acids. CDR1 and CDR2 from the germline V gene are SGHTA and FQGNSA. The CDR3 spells CASSLAFRGREQYF. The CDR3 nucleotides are TGTGCCAGCAGCTTAGCGTTTCGGGGCCGCGAGCAGTACTTC.

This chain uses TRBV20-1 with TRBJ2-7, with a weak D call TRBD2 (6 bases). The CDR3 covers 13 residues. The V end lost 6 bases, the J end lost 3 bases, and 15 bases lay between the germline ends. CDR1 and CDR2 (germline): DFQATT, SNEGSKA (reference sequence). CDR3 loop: CSAPSGGLYEQYF. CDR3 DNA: TGCAGTGCCCCCTCCGGGGGTCTCTACGAGCAGTACTTC.